This is a list of T cell receptor beta chains from one sample in a study of cytomegalovirus exposure and HLA in healthy donors. TCRdb's copy holds only in-frame clones and misses some; the assay was immunoSEQ multiplex PCR. The table lists 110,000 to 150,000 clones, around four fifths of them singletons, with under 3% in the top ten. The material sequenced was PBMCs. Receptors originate from a female donor in good health and CMV-seronegative. Each CDR3 is given with its conserved first and last residue. The D gene is left open where the match is weak. Clone size, where shown, is once, few, many, or a class for clones that have expanded.

few	TRBV6-1	13	NA	TRBJ1-1	CASSATFGTEAFF	TGTGCCAGCAGCGCCACTTTCGGCACTGAAGCTTTCTTT
NA	TRBV6-1	12	NA	TRBJ1-2	CASSEQRSGYTF	TGTGCCAGCAGTGAACAACGTAGTGGCTACACCTTC
NA	TRBV7-2	14	TRBD1	TRBJ1-2	CASSPRDRTYGYTF	TGTGCCAGCAGCCCCCGGGACAGAACTTATGGCTACACCTTC
NA	TRBV4-1	18	NA	TRBJ1-3	CASSLRPSDSNSGNTIYF	TGCGCCAGCAGTCTGAGACCCTCGGACAGTAACTCTGGAAACACCATATATTTT
NA	TRBV19	14	NA	TRBJ1-5	CASSGTGGNQPQHF	TGTGCCAGTAGTGGGACGGGGGGCAATCAGCCCCAGCATTTT
NA	TRBV4-1	15	NA	TRBJ1-1	CASSQGFGGNTEAFF	TGCGCCAGCAGCCAAGGGTTCGGGGGGAACACTGAAGCTTTCTTT
NA	TRBV7-9	17	NA	TRBJ1-1	CASSPIGGGKMNTEAFF	TGTGCCAGCAGCCCTATCGGGGGGGGCAAAATGAACACTGAAGCTTTCTTT
NA	TRBV9	14	NA	TRBJ1-3	CASSVDSGRDTIYF	TGTGCCAGCAGCGTAGACTCCGGGAGGGACACCATATATTTT
NA	TRBV4-3	16	NA	TRBJ1-1	CASSQGGGGRNAEAFF	TGCGCCAGCAGCCAAGGAGGGGGGGGGCGGAACGCTGAAGCTTTCTTT
NA	TRBV5-1	13	NA	TRBJ2-3	CASSLQGTDTQYF	TGCGCCAGCAGCTTGCAGGGAACAGATACGCAGTATTTT
NA	TRBV7-6	15	TRBD2	TRBJ2-5	CASSPLGAGIETQYF	TGTGCCAGCAGCCCCCTGGGAGCGGGAATTGAGACCCAGTACTTC
NA	TRBV19	16	NA	TRBJ1-1	CASRFYPPGHRPEAFF	TGTGCCAGTAGATTTTACCCCCCTGGACATCGACCTGAAGCTTTCTTT
NA	TRBV4-2	14	NA	TRBJ1-6	CASSQGVDNSPLHF	TGTGCCAGCAGCCAAGGAGTGGATAATTCACCCCTCCACTTT
once	TRBV7-9	18	TRBD2	TRBJ2-7	CSSSQGLASPFTAHEQYF	TGTTCCAGCAGCCAAGGACTAGCGTCCCCCTTCACCGCCCACGAGCAGTACTTC
once	TRBV7-8	18	TRBD1	TRBJ1-1	CASSLVPRFNRGDTEAFF	TGTGCCAGCAGCTTAGTTCCCAGGTTTAACAGGGGTGACACTGAAGCTTTCTTT